The source of this TCR beta chain is a study of shared clonotypes between healthy human individuals. Findings and caveats of the study: Enrolling few donors narrowed the genetic and exposure-history diversity that was represented. Some naive CD4 clonotypes, about 5%, turned up in common across a handful of donors. The authors sampled blood alone, and tissue repertoires likely differ.

Each subset's genomic DNA was shared equally among a number of immunoSEQ plates. Only in-frame clones appear in the TCRdb table, and some are missing; sequencing was by immunoSEQ multiplex PCR. The sample records more than 550,000 clones, about 90% being singletons. A word on this clone: Its cognate antigen is unknown.

With 3 bases removed from V and 6 bases from J, the gap between germline ends came to 8 bases. The CDR3 consists of 13 residues. Germline V CDR1 and CDR2: MNHEY, SMNVEV (reference sequence). Source material: memory CD8+ T cells from PBMCs. Subset meaning: CD45RO+ cells pooled with CCR7-negative TemRA cells. The V call is TRBV27, the J call TRBJ2-2; tentatively, D is TRBD1 (5 bases). This sequence was found in a man aged 18 to 30 in good health. Some clones in this sample may be carry-over from other donors' samples. The CDR3 sequence is CASSFIRAGELFF. Written as DNA, the CDR3 is TGTGCCAGCAGTTTCATCAGGGCCGGGGAGCTGTTTTTT.